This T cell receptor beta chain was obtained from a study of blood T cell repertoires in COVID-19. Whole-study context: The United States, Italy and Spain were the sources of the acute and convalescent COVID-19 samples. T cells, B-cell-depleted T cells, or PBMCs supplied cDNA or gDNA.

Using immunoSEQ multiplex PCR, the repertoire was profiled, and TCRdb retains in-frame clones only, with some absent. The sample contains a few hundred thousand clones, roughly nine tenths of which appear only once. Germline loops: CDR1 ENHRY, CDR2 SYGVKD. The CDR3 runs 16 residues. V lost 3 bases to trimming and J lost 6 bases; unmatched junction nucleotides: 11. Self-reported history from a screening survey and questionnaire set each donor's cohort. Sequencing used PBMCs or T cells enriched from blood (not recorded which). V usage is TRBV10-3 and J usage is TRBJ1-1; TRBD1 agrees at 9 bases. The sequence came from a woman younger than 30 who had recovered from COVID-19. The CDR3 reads CAISDLRDREDAEAFF. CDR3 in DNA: TGTGCCATCAGTGATTTGCGGGACAGGGAAGACGCTGAAGCTTTCTTT.